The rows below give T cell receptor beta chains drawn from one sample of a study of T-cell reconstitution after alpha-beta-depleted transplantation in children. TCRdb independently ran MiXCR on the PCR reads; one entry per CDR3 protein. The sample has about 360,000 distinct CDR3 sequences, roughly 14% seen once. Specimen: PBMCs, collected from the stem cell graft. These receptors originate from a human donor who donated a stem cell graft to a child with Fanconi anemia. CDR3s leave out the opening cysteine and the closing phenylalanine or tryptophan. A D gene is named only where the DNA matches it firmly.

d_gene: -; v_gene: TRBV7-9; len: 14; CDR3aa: ASSPAARGGPGELF
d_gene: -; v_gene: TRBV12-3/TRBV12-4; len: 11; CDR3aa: ASSFFPSNTQY
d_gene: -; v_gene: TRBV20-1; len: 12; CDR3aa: SARDGRLDYGYT
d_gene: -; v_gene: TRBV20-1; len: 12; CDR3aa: SARVQGRGETQY
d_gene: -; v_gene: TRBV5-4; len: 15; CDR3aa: ASSQPPGGPKYNEQF
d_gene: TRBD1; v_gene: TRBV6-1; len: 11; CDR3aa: ASTDRQKEKLF
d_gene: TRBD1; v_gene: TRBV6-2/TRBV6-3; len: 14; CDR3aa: ASSSQGQHSNQPQH
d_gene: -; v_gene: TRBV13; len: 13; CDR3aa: ASSSLARRSTEAF
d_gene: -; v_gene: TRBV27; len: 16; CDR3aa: ASSFTRPRSSYNSPLH
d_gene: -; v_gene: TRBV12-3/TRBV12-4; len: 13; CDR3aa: ASRPLGAHQETQY
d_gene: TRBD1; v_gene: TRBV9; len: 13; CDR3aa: ASSSLIIGTDEQF
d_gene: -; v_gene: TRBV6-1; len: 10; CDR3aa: ATRQVNTEAF
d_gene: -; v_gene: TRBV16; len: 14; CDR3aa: ASSQSTARSNQPQH
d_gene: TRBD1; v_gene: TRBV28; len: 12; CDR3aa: ASSMDRDTDTQY
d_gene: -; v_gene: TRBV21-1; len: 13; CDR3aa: ASSQVDSCNQPQH
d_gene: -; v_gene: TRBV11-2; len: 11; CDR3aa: ASSPYYAETQY
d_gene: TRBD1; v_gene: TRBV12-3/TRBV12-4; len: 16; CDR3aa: ASSLGTAKRPNTGELF
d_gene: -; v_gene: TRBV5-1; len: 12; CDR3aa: ASSLSRGDGTQY
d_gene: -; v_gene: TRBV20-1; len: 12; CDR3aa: SAAGTLSTDTQY
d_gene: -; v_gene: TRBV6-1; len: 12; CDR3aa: ASSEAGGPREGF
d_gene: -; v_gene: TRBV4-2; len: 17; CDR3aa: ASSQASGAGEYWNSPLH
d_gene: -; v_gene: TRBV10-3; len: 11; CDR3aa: ATGETGNTEAF
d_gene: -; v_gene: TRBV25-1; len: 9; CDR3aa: ASAGYYEQY
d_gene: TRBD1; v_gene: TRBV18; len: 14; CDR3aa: ASSPLQGAVNTEAF
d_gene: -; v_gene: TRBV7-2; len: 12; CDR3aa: ASSLVGGVPEAF
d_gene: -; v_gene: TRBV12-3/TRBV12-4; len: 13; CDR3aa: ASSPRRGHTDTQY
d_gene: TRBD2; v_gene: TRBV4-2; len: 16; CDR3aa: ASSQGLAGALFYNEQF
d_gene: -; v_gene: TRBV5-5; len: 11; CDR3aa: ASSLQEGLGAF
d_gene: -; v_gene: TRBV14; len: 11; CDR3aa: ASSQVSSTEAF
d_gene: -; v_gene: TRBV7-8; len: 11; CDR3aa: ASSLGRQYEQY
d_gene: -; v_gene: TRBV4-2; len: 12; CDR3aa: ASSFGFYTGELF
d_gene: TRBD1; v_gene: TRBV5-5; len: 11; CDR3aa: ASSLEGAGEAF
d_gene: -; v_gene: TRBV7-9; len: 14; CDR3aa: ASSLIGGAGANVLT
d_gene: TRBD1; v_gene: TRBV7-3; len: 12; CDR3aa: ASRRTGMNTEAF
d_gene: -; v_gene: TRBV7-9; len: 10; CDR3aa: ASSQINTEAF
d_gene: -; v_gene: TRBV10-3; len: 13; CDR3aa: AISATRGPNEKLF
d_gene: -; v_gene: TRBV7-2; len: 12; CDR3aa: ASSLWGIADTQY
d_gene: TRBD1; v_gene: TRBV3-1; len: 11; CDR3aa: ASSATGGDTQY
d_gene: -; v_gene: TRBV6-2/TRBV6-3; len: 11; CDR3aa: ASSSLPGGGYT
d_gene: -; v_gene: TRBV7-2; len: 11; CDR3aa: ASSFPNADTQY
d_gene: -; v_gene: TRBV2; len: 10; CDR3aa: ASSVARAEAF
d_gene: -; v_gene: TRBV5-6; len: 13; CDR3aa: ASSLMTGGRDTQY
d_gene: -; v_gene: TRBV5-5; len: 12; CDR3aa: ASSSLGGATEAF
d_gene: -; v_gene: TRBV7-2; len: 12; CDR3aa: ASSLNGPITEAF
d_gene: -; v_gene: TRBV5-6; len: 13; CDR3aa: ASSPSDGELDTQY
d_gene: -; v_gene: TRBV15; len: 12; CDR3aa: ATSSTGTSHGYT
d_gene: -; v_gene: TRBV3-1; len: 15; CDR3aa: ASSQGLPGDVNEKLF
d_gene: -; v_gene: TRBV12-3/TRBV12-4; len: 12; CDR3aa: ASSLAGRHQPQH
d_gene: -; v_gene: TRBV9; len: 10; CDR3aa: ASSTGLGGYT
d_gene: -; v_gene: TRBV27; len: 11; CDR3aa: ASSLWEGEEAF
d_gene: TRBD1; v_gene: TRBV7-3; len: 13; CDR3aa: ASSPEGTVPNEQF
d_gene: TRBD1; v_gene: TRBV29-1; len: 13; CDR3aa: SLYGQGALGETQY
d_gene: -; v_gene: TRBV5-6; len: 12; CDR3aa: ASSVQGTQETQY
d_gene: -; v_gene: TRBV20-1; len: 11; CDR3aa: SARDSPTDTQY
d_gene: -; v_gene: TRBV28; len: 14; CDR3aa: ASPPGQRHSNQPQH
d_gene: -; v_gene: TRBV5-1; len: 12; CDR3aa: ASSLGPQPGELF